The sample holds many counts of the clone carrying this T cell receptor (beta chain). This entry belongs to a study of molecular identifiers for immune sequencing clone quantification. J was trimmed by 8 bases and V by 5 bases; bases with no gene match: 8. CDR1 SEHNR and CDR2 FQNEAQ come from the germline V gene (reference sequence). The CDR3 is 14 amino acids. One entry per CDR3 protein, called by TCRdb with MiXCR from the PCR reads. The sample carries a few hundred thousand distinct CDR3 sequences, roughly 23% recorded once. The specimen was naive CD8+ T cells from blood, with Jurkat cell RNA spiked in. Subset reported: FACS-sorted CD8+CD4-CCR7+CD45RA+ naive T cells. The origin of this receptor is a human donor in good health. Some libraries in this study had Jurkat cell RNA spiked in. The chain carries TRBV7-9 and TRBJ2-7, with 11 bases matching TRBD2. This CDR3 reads CASSAGTSGPKQYF. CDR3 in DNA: TGTGCCAGCAGCGCCGGGACTAGCGGCCCCAAGCAGTACTTC.